These 18 T cell receptor beta chains share one sample of origin, sequenced in a study of OX40 agonist ivuxolimab in advanced cancers. Only in-frame clones appear in the TCRdb table, and some are missing; sequencing was by immunoSEQ multiplex PCR. The table lists more than 75,000 clones, around 87% of them singletons, with approximately 0.93% in the top ten. Sequenced material: CD4+ or CD8+ T cells sorted from blood, taken in a trial of the OX40 agonist ivuxolimab. The receptors here all came from an adult with an advanced solid tumor such as melanoma, head and neck, liver or kidney cancer.

The gene calls are TRBV7-2 and TRBJ1-2; D unclear. Trimming cost V 4 bases and J 3 bases, with 12 bases left between them. CDR1 and CDR2 from the germline V gene are SGHTA and FQGNSA. The CDR3 covers 14 residues. The CDR3 region has the DNA TGTGCCAGCAGCTCCCCACCCGGGCACTATGGCTACACCTTC. Protein: CASSSPPGHYGYTF.

The V gene is TRBV27, the J gene TRBJ1-2; no clear D. With 5 bases removed from V and 8 bases from J, the gap between germline ends came to 21 bases. The CDR3 sequence is 15 residues long. Germline CDR1 reads MNHEY; CDR2 reads SMNVEV (reference sequence). CDR3 residues: CASSPTDTPSIGYTF. The CDR3 DNA is TGTGCCAGCAGTCCCACTGACACCCCGTCTATAGGCTACACCTTC.

This clone has only one observation. This sequence joins TRBV9 and TRBJ2-2; TRBD2 matches at 8 bases. This CDR3 comprises 15 residues. Losses at the gene ends were 4 bases for V and 4 bases for J; bases not matched to a gene: 6. Germline CDR1 SGDLS, CDR2 YYNGEE. Here the CDR3 reads CASSPGTSGTGELFF. The CDR3 nucleotides read TGTGCCAGCAGCCCGGGGACTAGTGGCACCGGGGAGCTGTTTTTT.

This clone was detected only a few times. This chain links TRBV11-1 with TRBJ2-4; D gene uncertain. Deletions cut 6 bases from V and 1 base from J, with 10 bases between. Germline CDR1 reads SGHAT; CDR2 reads FQDESV (reference sequence). This CDR3 has 14 amino acids. The CDR3: CASRQTGAKNIQYF. In nucleotides, the CDR3 is TGTGCCAGCAGGCAGACTGGGGCCAAAAACATTCAGTACTTC.

This clone was seen only a few times. This CDR3 is CASSFGGANYGYTF. DNA for the CDR3: TGCGCCAGCAGCTTTGGGGGAGCTAACTATGGCTACACCTTC. V gene TRBV5-1 combines with J gene TRBJ1-2, with a weak D call TRBD1 (5 bases). CDR1 SGHRS and CDR2 YFSETQ come from the germline V gene. The CDR3 is 14 residues long. The ends were cut back, 2 bases at V and 0 bases at J, with 8 bases in the middle. Complete variable domain (other parts from reference TRBV5-1 and TRBJ1-2): KAGVTQTPRYLIKTRGQQVTLSCSPISGHRSVSWYQQTPGQGLQFLFEYFSETQRNKGNFPGRFSGRQFSNSRSEMNVSTLELGDSALYLCASSFGGANYGYTFGSGTRLTVV.

The chain links TRBV30 to TRBJ2-7; maybe TRBD2 (5 bases). Germline-derived CDR1 and CDR2 are GTSNPN and SVGIG (reference sequence). Trimming pared 2 bases from V and 3 bases from J, leaving 8 bases between. This CDR3 region has 12 residues. CDR3 protein: CAWSPGIYEQYF. DNA for the CDR3: TGTGCCTGGAGTCCGGGAATCTACGAGCAGTACTTC.

The genes are TRBV27 and TRBJ2-7; TRBD2 matches at 8 bases. The CDR3 is 13 amino acids. The germline V gene has CDR1 MNHEY and CDR2 SMNVEV (reference sequence). V shed 8 bases and J 2 bases; nucleotides not matched to a gene: 5. CDR3 sequence (DNA): TGTGCCAGCCGTACTAGCGGCCCCTACGAGCAGTACTTC. Translated, it gives CASRTSGPYEQYF.

This sequence joins TRBV5-1 and TRBJ2-6; 7 bases fit TRBD2. Unmatched junction bases numbered 4, after V lost 4 bases and J lost 0 bases. CDR3 size: 16 residues. Germline CDR1 is SGHRS and CDR2 is YFSETQ. This CDR3 reads CASSPGGTSGANVLTF. The CDR3 bases are TGCGCCAGCAGCCCGGGGGGAACCTCTGGGGCCAACGTCCTGACTTTC.

The chain has TRBV6-1 and TRBJ1-2, with 10 bases matching TRBD1. The CDR3 loop spans 15 amino acids. V trimming: 2 bases; J trimming: 5 bases; junction bases outside the gene matches: 5. Germline-derived CDR1 and CDR2 are MNHNS and SASEGT. CDR3: CASSEPGTGVYGYTF. The CDR3 DNA sequence: TGTGCCAGCAGTGAACCCGGGACAGGGGTGTATGGCTACACCTTC.

V is TRBV7-6 and J is TRBJ2-3, with D possibly matching TRBD1 (6 bases). The CDR3 spans 17 residues. Germline assignment: CDR1 SGHVS and CDR2 FNYEAQ. V was trimmed by 3 bases and J by 2 bases, leaving 18 bases between them. The CDR3 region has the DNA TGTGCCAGCAGCTTCTCCGGGACGCAGGGGTACACAGATACGCAGTATTTT. It specifies CASSFSGTQGYTDTQYF.

The chain joins TRBV7-8 to TRBJ1-6; no firm D call. V lost 3 bases, J lost 6 bases, and 9 bases lay in between. Germline V gene lookup returns CDR1 SGHVS and CDR2 FQNEAQ. The CDR3 covers 14 residues. In DNA form, the CDR3 reads TGTGCCAGCAGCTTCCTGTGGGCTAATTCACCCCTCCACTTT. Translating gives CASSFLWANSPLHF.

The CDR3 DNA follows: TGTGCCAGTAGTAAACTGAACAATGAGCAGTTCTTC. The encoded protein is CASSKLNNEQFF. The chain links TRBV19 to TRBJ2-1; unclear D gene. The ends were cut back, 4 bases at V and 5 bases at J, with 6 bases in the middle. The germline CDR1 and CDR2 sequences are LNHDA and SQIVND (reference sequence). This CDR3 has 12 residues. Using reference TRBV19 and TRBJ2-1 for the parts outside the CDR3, the full variable domain is DGGITQSPKYLFRKEGQNVTLSCEQNLNHDAMYWYRQDPGQGLRLIYYSQIVNDFQKGDIAEGYSVSREKKESFPLTVTSAQKNPTAFYLCASSKLNNEQFFGPGTRLTVL.

This chain connects TRBV4-1 to TRBJ2-1, with 10 bases identical to TRBD2. The CDR3 runs 16 residues. Germline CDR1 MGHRA, CDR2 YSYEKL. V was pared by 1 base and J by 2 bases, with 2 bases of the junction left unmatched. The CDR3 nucleotides read TGCGCCAGCAGCCAAGGAACTAGCGGGGCCTACAATGAGCAGTTCTTC. As protein: CASSQGTSGAYNEQFF.

V gene TRBV6-5 combines with J gene TRBJ2-2; maybe TRBD2 (6 bases). CDR1 is MNHEY and CDR2 is SVGAGI in the germline V gene. V lost 3 bases to trimming and J lost 6 bases, with 14 bases between them. The CDR3 is 15 residues long. The DNA for the CDR3 is TGTGCCAGCAGTTATGGGGGGACCTCCCCCGGGGAGCTGTTTTTT. Encoded protein: CASSYGGTSPGELFF.

The V and J genes are TRBV4-1 and TRBJ2-4; D unresolved. The CDR3 spans 16 residues. Per germline, CDR1 MGHRA and CDR2 YSYEKL. Deletions cut 0 bases from V and 4 bases from J, with 13 bases between. CDR3 coding DNA: TGCGCCAGCAGCCAAGAAGCAGGCGGAGTTAAAAACATTCAGTACTTC. As protein: CASSQEAGGVKNIQYF.

This chain uses TRBV19 with TRBJ1-5; TRBD1 is a possible D gene (6 bases). Germline CDR1 and CDR2: LNHDA and SQIVND (reference sequence). There are 16 residues in the CDR3. V was pared by 5 bases and J by 2 bases, with 16 bases between. CDR3 amino acids: CASSAGTGFGNQPQHF. The DNA of the CDR3 is TGTGCCAGTAGTGCCGGCACAGGGTTCGGCAATCAGCCCCAGCATTTT.

The CDR3 reads CAWSGQGYEQYF. CDR3 bases: TGTGCCTGGAGCGGACAGGGCTACGAGCAGTACTTC. The rearrangement joins TRBV30 to TRBJ2-7, with TRBD1 identical over 8 bases. V lost 3 bases and J lost 3; bases outside the gene matches: 1. Germline V lookup: CDR1 GTSNPN, CDR2 SVGIG (reference sequence). The CDR3 is made up of 12 amino acids.

The genes are TRBV2 and TRBJ2-3, with D tentatively TRBD2 (6 bases). Trimming shortened V by 10 bases and J by 5 bases, and 16 bases separated the two germline ends. This CDR3 is 13 amino acids long. CDR1 SNHLY and CDR2 FYNNEI come from the germline V gene. Here the CDR3 DNA reads TGTGCCACAGCCGGGACTGGGGGAGATACGCAGTATTTT. Protein product: CATAGTGGDTQYF.